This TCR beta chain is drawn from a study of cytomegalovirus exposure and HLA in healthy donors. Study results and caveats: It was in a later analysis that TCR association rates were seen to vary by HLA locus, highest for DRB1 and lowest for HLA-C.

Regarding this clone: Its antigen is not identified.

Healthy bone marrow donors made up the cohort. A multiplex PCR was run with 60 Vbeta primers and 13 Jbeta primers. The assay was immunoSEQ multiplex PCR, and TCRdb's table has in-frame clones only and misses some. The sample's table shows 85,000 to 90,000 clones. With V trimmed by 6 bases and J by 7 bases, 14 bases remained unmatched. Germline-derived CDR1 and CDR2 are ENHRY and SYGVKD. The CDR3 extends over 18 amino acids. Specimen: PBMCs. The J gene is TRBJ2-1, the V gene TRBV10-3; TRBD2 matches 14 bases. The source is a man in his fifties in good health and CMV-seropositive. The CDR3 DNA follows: TGTGCCATCAGGGGACTAGCGGGAGTCCCTCATTCTGGGAATGAGCAGTTCTTC. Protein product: CAIRGLAGVPHSGNEQFF.